This T cell receptor (beta chain) was identified in a study of graft-versus-host responses after intestinal transplantation. Study-wide points: There were GvH clones found in recipient marrow, and some of them appeared first in ileum or blood.

Remarks on this clone: The target antigen is unknown.

Some clones are missing from TCRdb's copy, which holds only in-frame ones; the method was immunoSEQ multiplex PCR. The sample carries tens of thousands of clones, around 92% recorded once. Germline values: CDR1 LNHDA, CDR2 SQIVND (reference sequence). V gave up 5 bases and J gave up 3 bases, with 19 bases separating them. The CDR3 is 16 residues long. The source is a human patient who received an intestinal transplant, so some T cells may come from the graft donor. Sample: PBMCs, taken 98 days after intestinal transplantation. This sequence joins TRBV19 and TRBJ1-1; D may be TRBD1 (6 bases). The CDR3 is CASSPLPTGFHTEAFF. DNA of the CDR3: TGTGCCAGTAGTCCCCTCCCAACAGGGTTTCACACTGAAGCTTTCTTT.